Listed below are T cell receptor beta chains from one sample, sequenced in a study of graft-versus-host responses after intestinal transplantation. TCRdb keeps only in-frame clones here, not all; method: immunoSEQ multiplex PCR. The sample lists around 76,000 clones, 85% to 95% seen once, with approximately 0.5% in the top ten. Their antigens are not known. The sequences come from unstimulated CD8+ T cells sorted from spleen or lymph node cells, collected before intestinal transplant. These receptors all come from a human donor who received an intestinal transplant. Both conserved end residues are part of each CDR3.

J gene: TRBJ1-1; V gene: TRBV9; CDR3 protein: CASGEGSTEAFF
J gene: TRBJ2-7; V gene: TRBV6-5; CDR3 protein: CASSDGGMSFEQYF
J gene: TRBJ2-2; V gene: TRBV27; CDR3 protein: CATSDREETGELFF
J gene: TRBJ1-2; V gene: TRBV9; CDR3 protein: CASSVAEGSFTYGYTF
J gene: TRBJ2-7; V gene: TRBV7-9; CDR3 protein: CASSLGTGSIYEQYF
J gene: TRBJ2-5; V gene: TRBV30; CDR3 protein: CAWSPYTGGGETQYF
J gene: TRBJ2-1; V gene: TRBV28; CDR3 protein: CASSFGDEQFF
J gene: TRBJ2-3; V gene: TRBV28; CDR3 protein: CASNLGQNPATQYF
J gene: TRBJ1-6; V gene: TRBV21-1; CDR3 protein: CASSKACGSEGNSPLHF
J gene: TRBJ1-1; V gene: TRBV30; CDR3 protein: CAWEPLGNTEAFF
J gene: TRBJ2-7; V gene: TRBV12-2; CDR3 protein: CASRPRRLPSPEQYF
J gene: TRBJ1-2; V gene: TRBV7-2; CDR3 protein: CASRLLDANHGYTF
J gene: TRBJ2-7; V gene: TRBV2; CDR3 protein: CASSSNPRTSGSLYEQYF
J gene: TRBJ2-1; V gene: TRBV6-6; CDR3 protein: CASGLADNEQFF
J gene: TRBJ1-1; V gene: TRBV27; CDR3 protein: CATRGLMNTEAFF
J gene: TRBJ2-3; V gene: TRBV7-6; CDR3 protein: CASSRGQGTTDTQYF
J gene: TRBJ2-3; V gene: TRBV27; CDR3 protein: CASSLSGDTQYF
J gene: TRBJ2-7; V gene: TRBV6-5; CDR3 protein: CASSEGSPYEQYF
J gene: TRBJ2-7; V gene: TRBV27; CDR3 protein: CASSLGLAHSYEQYF
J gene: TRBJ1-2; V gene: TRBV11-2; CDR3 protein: CASSGGEGAFYGYTF
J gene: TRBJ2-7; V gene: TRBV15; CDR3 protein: CATSREALTGPAGYEQYF
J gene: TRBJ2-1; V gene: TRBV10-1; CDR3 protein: CASSESSGENAEEFNEQFF
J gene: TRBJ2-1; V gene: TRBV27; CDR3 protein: CASTSHRGPVNEQFF
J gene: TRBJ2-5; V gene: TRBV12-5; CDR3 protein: CASGGGAGETQYF
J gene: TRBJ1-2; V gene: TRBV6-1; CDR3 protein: CASSYRTDRLSF
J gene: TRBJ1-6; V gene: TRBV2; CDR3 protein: CASSVSPGGLLNSPLHF
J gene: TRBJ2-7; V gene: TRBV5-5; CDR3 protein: CASRYQPGTGPFHEQYF